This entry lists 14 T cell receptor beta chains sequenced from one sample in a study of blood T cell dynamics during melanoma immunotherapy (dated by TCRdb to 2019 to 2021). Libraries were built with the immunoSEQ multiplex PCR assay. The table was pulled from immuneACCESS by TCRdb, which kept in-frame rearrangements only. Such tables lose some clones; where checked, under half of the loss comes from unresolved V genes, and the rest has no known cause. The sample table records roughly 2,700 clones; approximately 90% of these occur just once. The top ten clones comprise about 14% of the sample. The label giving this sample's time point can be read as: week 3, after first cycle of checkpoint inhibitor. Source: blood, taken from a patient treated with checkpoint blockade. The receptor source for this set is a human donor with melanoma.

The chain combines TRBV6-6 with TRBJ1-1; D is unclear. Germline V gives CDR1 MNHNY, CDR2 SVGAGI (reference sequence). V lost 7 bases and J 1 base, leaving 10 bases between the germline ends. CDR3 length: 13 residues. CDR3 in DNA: TGTGCCAGCATTCGTGGGGAGAACACTGAAGCTTTCTTT. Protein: CASIRGENTEAFF.

DNA of the CDR3: TGTGCCACCAGCAGAGATTGGACTAGCGGGAGGGGGCAAGAGACCCAGTACTTC. It translates to CATSRDWTSGRGQETQYF. This chain links TRBV15 with TRBJ2-5; 15 nucleotides agree with TRBD2. CDR3 size: 18 residues. Trimming cost V 0 bases and J 2 bases; bases outside gene matches: 4. CDR1 and CDR2 from the germline V gene are LNHNV and YYDKDF (reference sequence).

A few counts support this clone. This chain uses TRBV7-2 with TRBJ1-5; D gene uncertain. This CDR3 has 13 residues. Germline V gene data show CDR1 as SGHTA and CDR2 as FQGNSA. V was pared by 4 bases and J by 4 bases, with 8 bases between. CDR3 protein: CASSSQENQPQHF. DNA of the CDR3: TGTGCCAGCAGCTCGCAGGAGAATCAGCCCCAGCATTTT.

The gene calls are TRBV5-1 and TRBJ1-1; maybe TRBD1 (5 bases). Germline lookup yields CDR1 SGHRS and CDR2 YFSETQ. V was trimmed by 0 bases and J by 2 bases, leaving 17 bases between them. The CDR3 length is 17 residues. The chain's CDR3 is CASSLGYGGASNTEAFF. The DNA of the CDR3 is TGCGCCAGCAGCTTGGGTTACGGGGGAGCTTCAAACACTGAAGCTTTCTTT.

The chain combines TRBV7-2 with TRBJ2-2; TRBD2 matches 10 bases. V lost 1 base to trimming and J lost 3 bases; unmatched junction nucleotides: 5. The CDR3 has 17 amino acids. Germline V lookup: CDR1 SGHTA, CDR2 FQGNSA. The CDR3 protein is CASSLGPSGGYTGELFF. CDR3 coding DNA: TGTGCCAGCAGCTTAGGTCCTAGCGGGGGTTACACCGGGGAGCTGTTTTTT. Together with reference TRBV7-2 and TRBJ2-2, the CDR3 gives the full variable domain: GAGVSQSPSNKVTEKGKDVELRCDPISGHTALYWYRQSLGQGLEFLIYFQGNSAPDKSGLPSDRFSAERTGGSVSTLTIQRTQQEDSAVYLCASSLGPSGGYTGELFFGEGSRLTVL.

CDR3 in DNA: TGTGCCAGCAGTTCGACAGGACCCTTCTACAATGAGCAGTTCTTC. This translates into CASSSTGPFYNEQFF. The rearrangement uses TRBV28 and TRBJ2-1, with D possibly being TRBD1 (6 bases). The CDR3 length is 15 residues. V lost 4 bases to trimming and J lost 3 bases, with 13 bases between them. CDR1 is MDHEN and CDR2 is SYDVKM in the germline V gene.

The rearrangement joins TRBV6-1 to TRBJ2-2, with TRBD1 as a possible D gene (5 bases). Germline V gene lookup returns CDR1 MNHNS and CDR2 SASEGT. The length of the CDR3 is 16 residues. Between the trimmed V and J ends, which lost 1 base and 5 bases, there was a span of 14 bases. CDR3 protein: CASSEETGIFTGELFF. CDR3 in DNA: TGTGCCAGCAGTGAAGAAACAGGAATTTTTACCGGGGAGCTGTTTTTT.

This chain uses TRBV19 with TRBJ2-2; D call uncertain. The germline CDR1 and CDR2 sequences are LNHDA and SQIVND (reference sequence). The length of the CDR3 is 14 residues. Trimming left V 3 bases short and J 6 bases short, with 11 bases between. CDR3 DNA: TGTGCCAGTAGTATTATAAGTTCCTCCGGGGAGCTGTTTTTT. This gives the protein CASSIISSSGELFF.

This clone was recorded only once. The CDR3 loop is CASSIRQVRGTDTQYF. CDR3 in DNA: TGTGCCAGCAGCATAAGACAGGTGAGGGGCACAGATACGCAGTATTTT. The rearrangement uses TRBV21-1 and TRBJ2-3; the DNA was not used to check the table's D call, TRBD1. TRBV21-1 is a known pseudogene. The CDR3 totals 16 residues.

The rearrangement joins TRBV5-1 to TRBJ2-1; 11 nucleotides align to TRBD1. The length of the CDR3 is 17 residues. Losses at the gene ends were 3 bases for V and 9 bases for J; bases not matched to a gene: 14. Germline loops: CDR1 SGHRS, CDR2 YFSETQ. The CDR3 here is CASSYSAGQGALGEQFF. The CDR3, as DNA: TGCGCCAGCAGCTACTCAGCTGGACAGGGGGCGCTTGGTGAGCAGTTCTTC.

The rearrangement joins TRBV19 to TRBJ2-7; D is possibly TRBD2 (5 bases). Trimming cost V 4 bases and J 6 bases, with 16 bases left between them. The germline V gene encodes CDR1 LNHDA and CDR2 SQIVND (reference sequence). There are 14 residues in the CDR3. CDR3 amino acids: CASSTGRDSSEQYF. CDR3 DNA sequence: TGTGCCAGTAGTACTGGACGGGATAGTAGCGAGCAGTACTTC.

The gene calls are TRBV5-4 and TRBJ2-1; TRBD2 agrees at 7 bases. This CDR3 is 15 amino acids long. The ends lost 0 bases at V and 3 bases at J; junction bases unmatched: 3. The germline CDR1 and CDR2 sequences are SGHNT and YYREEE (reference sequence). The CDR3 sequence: CASSLESGIYNEQFF. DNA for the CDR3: TGTGCCAGCAGCTTGGAGAGCGGGATCTACAATGAGCAGTTCTTC.

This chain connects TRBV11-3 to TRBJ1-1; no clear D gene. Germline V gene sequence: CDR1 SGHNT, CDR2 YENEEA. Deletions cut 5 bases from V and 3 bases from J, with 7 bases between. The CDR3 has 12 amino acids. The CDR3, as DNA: TGTGCCAGCAGCCAAGGATACACTGAAGCTTTCTTT. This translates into CASSQGYTEAFF.

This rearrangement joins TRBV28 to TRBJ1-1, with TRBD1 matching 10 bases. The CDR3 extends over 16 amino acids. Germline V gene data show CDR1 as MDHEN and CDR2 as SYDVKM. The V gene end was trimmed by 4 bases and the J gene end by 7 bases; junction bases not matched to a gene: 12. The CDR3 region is CASSSPTGGVSGEAFF. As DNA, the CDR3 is TGTGCCAGCAGTTCCCCGACAGGGGGCGTATCAGGTGAAGCTTTCTTT.